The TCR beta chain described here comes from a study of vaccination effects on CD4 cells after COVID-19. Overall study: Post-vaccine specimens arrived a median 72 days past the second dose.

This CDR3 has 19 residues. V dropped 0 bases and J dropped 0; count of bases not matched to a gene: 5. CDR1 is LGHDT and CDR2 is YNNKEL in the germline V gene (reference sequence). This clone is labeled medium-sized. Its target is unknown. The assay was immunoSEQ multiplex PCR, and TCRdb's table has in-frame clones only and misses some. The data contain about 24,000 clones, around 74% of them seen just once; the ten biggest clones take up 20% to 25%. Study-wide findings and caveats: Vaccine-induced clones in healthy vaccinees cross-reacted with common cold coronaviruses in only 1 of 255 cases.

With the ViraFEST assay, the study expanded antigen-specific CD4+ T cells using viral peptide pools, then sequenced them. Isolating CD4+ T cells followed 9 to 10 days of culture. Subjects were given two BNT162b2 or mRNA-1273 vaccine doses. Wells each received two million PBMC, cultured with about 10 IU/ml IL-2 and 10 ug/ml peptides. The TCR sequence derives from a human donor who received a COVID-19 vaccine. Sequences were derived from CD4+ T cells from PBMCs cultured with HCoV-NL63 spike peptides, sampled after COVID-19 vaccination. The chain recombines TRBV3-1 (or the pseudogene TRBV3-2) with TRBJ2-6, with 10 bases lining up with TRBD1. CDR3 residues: CASSQDLGTGVSGANVLTF. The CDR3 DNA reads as TGTGCCAGCAGCCAAGATCTGGGGACAGGGGTCTCTGGGGCCAACGTCCTGACTTTC.